These 31 T cell receptor beta chains came from one sample sequenced in a study of cytomegalovirus exposure and HLA in healthy donors. Primers: 60 Vbeta forward and 13 Jbeta reverse. Sequencing used immunoSEQ multiplex PCR; TCRdb keeps in-frame clones, though not all of them. The sample lists under 90,000 clones, roughly 80% seen once, with roughly 2% in the top ten. Sequencing was done on a sample of PBMCs. The receptors were sampled from a man aged 35 to 55 in good health and CMV-seronegative.

The chain links TRBV4-1 to TRBJ1-1; perhaps TRBD1 as D (6 bases). V lost 1 base and J lost 2, with 20 bases in between. The V gene's germline CDR1 is MGHRA and CDR2 YSYEKL. The CDR3 has 18 residues. For the CDR3, the DNA is TGCGCCAGCAGCCAAGCCCTCGCGCTCTCAGGGGTTAACACTGAAGCTTTCTTT. Encoded protein: CASSQALALSGVNTEAFF.

The gene calls are TRBV25-1 and TRBJ2-2, with a weak D call TRBD2 (6 bases). Germline-derived CDR1 and CDR2 are MGHDK and SYGVNS. V gave up 4 bases and J gave up 1 base, with 10 bases separating them. The CDR3 consists of 15 residues. The CDR3 spells CASSVKAGNTGELFF. The CDR3 region has the DNA TGTGCCAGCAGTGTTAAAGCGGGGAACACCGGGGAGCTGTTTTTT. Full variable domain (rest looked up from reference TRBV25-1 and TRBJ2-2): EADIYQTPRYLVIGTGKKITLECSQTMGHDKMYWYQQDPGMELHLIHYSYGVNSTEKGDLSSESTVSRIRTEHFPLTLESARPSHTSQYLCASSVKAGNTGELFFGEGSRLTVL.

The gene calls are TRBV28 and TRBJ1-3; D gene uncertain. Germline V gene sequence: CDR1 MDHEN, CDR2 SYDVKM. The CDR3 is made up of 14 amino acids. Trimming stripped 1 base from V and 5 bases from J, with 9 bases between. This CDR3 is CASSLSTRRNTIYF. The CDR3 bases are TGTGCCAGCAGTTTATCGACAAGACGAAACACCATATATTTT.

This chain uses TRBV4-2 with TRBJ1-1; weak D call: TRBD1 (5 bases). Germline lookup yields CDR1 LGHNA and CDR2 YNFKEQ. V was cut by 0 bases and J by 4 bases, with 12 bases left in between. The CDR3 loop spans 15 amino acids. This CDR3 reads CASSQDTRQSTEAFF. In DNA, the CDR3 is TGTGCCAGCAGCCAAGACACTCGACAGTCCACTGAAGCTTTCTTT.

The rearrangement links TRBV2 to TRBJ1-1; TRBD1 is a possible D gene (5 bases). Trimming stripped 10 bases from V and 1 base from J, with 19 bases between. The germline V gene encodes CDR1 SNHLY and CDR2 FYNNEI. This CDR3 is 15 amino acids long. The CDR3: CATRPQTVSNTEAFF. The CDR3 region has the DNA TGTGCCACTCGACCCCAGACAGTTTCGAACACTGAAGCTTTCTTT.

The rearrangement joins TRBV30 to TRBJ2-1; 13 nucleotides align to TRBD2. The J segment lost 6 bases and the V segment lost 7 bases, leaving 6 bases of the junction unmatched. CDR3 length: 14 residues. Germline CDR1 and CDR2: GTSNPN and SVGIG (reference sequence). This CDR3 reads CALLAGGGSNEQFF. DNA for the CDR3: TGTGCCTTACTAGCGGGAGGGGGGAGCAATGAGCAGTTCTTC. Full variable domain (remainder filled in from reference TRBV30 and TRBJ2-1): SQTIHQWPATLVQPVGSPLSLECTVEGTSNPNLYWYRQAAGRGLQLLFYSVGIGQISSEVPQNLSASRPQDRQFILSSKKLLLSDSGFYLCALLAGGGSNEQFFGPGTRLTVL.

CDR3 loop: CASSYTNSYGYTF. The CDR3 coding sequence is TGTGCCAGCAGTTACACCAATAGCTATGGCTACACCTTC. The chain carries TRBV6-5 and TRBJ1-2; no reliable D call. V was trimmed by 2 bases and J by 4 bases, leaving 8 bases between them. The germline V gene encodes CDR1 MNHEY and CDR2 SVGAGI. The CDR3 length is 13 residues.

The chain uses TRBV15 and TRBJ2-2, with D perhaps matching TRBD1 (6 bases). From germline, CDR1 is LNHNV and CDR2 YYDKDF (reference sequence). Trimming took 8 bases from V and 3 from J, leaving 13 bases between them. The CDR3 loop spans 14 amino acids. CDR3 sequence: CATEGDTYTGELFF. The DNA for the CDR3 is TGTGCCACCGAAGGGGACACATACACCGGGGAGCTGTTTTTT.

This sequence joins TRBV9 and TRBJ1-1; D is undetermined. The CDR3 runs 15 residues. Germline values: CDR1 SGDLS, CDR2 YYNGEE. V was cut by 0 bases and J by 3 bases, with 12 bases left in between. The chain's CDR3 is CASSVAPTLDTEAFF. The CDR3 DNA follows: TGTGCCAGCAGCGTAGCTCCCACTCTGGACACTGAAGCTTTCTTT.

This chain connects TRBV7-6 to TRBJ1-3; 9 bases fit TRBD1. This CDR3 region has 14 residues. J lost 4 bases, V lost 6 bases, and 4 bases had no gene match. Germline CDR1 reads SGHVS; CDR2 reads FNYEAQ. Here the CDR3 reads CASRPGTGGNTIYF. CDR3 coding DNA: TGTGCCAGCAGGCCAGGGACAGGGGGAAACACCATATATTTT.

The V call is TRBV5-1, the J call TRBJ2-1; 11 bases match TRBD1. CDR3 size: 16 residues. The V and J ends lost 3 bases and 2 bases, in that order; junction bases with no gene match: 4. The V gene's germline CDR1 is SGHRS and CDR2 YFSETQ. CDR3 DNA: TGCGCCAGCAGCTCAGGGACAGGGGGGACCTACAATGAGCAGTTCTTC. Protein product: CASSSGTGGTYNEQFF. Filled out from reference TRBV5-1 and TRBJ2-1, the complete variable domain reads KAGVTQTPRYLIKTRGQQVTLSCSPISGHRSVSWYQQTPGQGLQFLFEYFSETQRNKGNFPGRFSGRQFSNSRSEMNVSTLELGDSALYLCASSSGTGGTYNEQFFGPGTRLTVL.

The chain has TRBV19 and TRBJ1-2; 7 bases are a match to TRBD1. Germline trimming cut 4 bases from V and 8 bases from J; bases unmatched to any gene: 13. The CDR3 sequence is 15 residues long. CDR1 LNHDA and CDR2 SQIVND come from the germline V gene (reference sequence). CDR3 in amino acids: CASSTSTGSRLGYTF. The CDR3, as DNA: TGTGCCAGTAGTACTTCGACAGGGAGTCGCTTAGGCTACACCTTC.

The rearrangement links TRBV7-9 to TRBJ2-7, with D unclear. V was cut by 5 bases and J by 3 bases, with 14 bases left in between. CDR3 length: 14 residues. Germline V gene data show CDR1 as SEHNR and CDR2 as FQNEAQ (reference sequence). The CDR3 DNA reads as TGTGCCAGCAGCCCCGAATCCCTAGGCTACGAGCAGTACTTC. It yields the protein CASSPESLGYEQYF.

This rearrangement joins TRBV28 to TRBJ2-7, with 7 bases identical to TRBD1. CDR1 is MDHEN and CDR2 is SYDVKM in the germline V gene. The CDR3 sequence is 12 residues long. Trimming at V came to 8 bases and at J to 3 bases, leaving 4 bases not matched to a gene. The chain's CDR3 is CASDGTDYEQYF. CDR3 in DNA: TGTGCCAGCGATGGGACAGACTACGAGCAGTACTTC.

This clone was seen a few times. The gene calls are TRBV6-6 and TRBJ1-5, with TRBD1 as a possible D gene (5 bases). Germline CDR1 and CDR2: MNHNY and SVGAGI (reference sequence). The CDR3 contains 15 residues. Trimming pared 2 bases from V and 4 bases from J, leaving 12 bases between. The CDR3 DNA reads TGTGCCAGCAGTTACGGTACAGGTGAGAATCAGCCCCAGCATTTT. Protein: CASSYGTGENQPQHF.

V is TRBV28 and J is TRBJ1-2, with D perhaps matching TRBD1 (5 bases). CDR1 and CDR2 (germline): MDHEN, SYDVKM. This CDR3 has 13 amino acids. V was pared by 6 bases and J by 4 bases, with 12 bases between. CDR3 sequence (DNA): TGTGCCAGCAGCCCGACAGAGTTCTATGGCTACACCTTC. Protein sequence: CASSPTEFYGYTF.

V is TRBV9 and J is TRBJ2-1; D remains ambiguous. Germline CDR1 SGDLS, CDR2 YYNGEE. The CDR3 is 12 residues long. V shed 4 bases and J shed 7 bases, with 9 bases lying between them. The CDR3 sequence: CASSRRWNEQFF. The CDR3 nucleotides are TGTGCCAGCAGCCGCAGGTGGAATGAGCAGTTCTTC.

The V call is TRBV7-3, the J call TRBJ2-1, with D possibly being TRBD2 (5 bases). V was cut by 2 bases and J by 0 bases, with 8 bases left in between. Looked up from germline, CDR1 is SGHTA and CDR2 is FQGTGA. The CDR3 totals 15 residues. CDR3: CASSLGLASYNEQFF. In DNA, the CDR3 is TGTGCCAGCAGCTTAGGGCTAGCCTCCTACAATGAGCAGTTCTTC.

This rearrangement joins TRBV6-6 to TRBJ1-1; D perhaps matches TRBD1 (5 bases). The V gene lost 1 base and the J gene lost 3 bases, with 6 bases spanning the gap. The CDR3 totals 13 residues. From germline, CDR1 is MNHNY and CDR2 SVGAGI (reference sequence). This CDR3 is CASSYLGDTEAFF. The CDR3 region has the DNA TGTGCCAGCAGTTACTTAGGGGACACTGAAGCTTTCTTT.

For this clone: A much larger clone differs by one base, so this may be a read error. V and J are TRBV5-1 and TRBJ1-5; maybe TRBD1 (5 bases). V was cut by 0 bases and J by 3 bases, with 10 bases left in between. Germline V CDR1 and CDR2: SGHRS, YFSETQ. CDR3 length: 15 residues. The DNA of the CDR3 is TGCGCCAGCAGCTTGGACGGGGGGGACAATCAGCCCCAGCATTTT. It specifies CASSLDGGDNQPQHF. The full variable domain, with the rest looked up from reference TRBV5-1 and TRBJ1-5, is KAGVTQTPRYLIKTRGQQVTLSCSPISGHRSVSWYQQTPGQGLQFLFEYFSETQRNKGNFPGRFSGRQFSNSRSEMNVSTLELGDSALYLCASSLDGGDNQPQHFGDGTRLSIL.

This clone was detected only once. This rearrangement joins TRBV21-1 to TRBJ1-6; the table's D gene call, TRBD1, was not cross checked with the DNA. TRBV21-1 is an annotated pseudogene. The CDR3 sequence is 19 residues long. The CDR3 loop is CASSNTPNRDHGYNSPLHF. In DNA, the CDR3 is TGTGCCAGCAGCAATACACCGAACAGGGATCATGGATATAATTCACCCCTCCACTTT.

This rearrangement joins TRBV2 to TRBJ2-5; TRBD2 is a possible D gene (5 bases). The germline V and J ends were trimmed by 6 bases and 3 bases, with 11 bases remaining between them. The germline gives CDR1 SNHLY, CDR2 FYNNEI. The CDR3 is 13 amino acids. The CDR3 nucleotides are TGTGCCAGCAGGTCCACTAGGGAAGAGACCCAGTACTTC. The encoded protein is CASRSTREETQYF.

This clone has just one count. The V and J genes are TRBV30 and TRBJ1-1, with 9 nucleotides matching TRBD1. Germline V gene lookup returns CDR1 GTSNPN and CDR2 SVGIG (reference sequence). After removal of 7 bases from V and 4 bases from J, the junction contained 10 bases not matched to a gene. The CDR3 sequence is 14 residues long. DNA for the CDR3: TGTGCCTTTACAGGGGGCGGAGGAGGCACTGAAGCTTTCTTT. Its translation is CAFTGGGGGTEAFF.

This clone has just one count. The rearrangement uses TRBV7-9 and TRBJ1-1; D gene unclear. This CDR3 spans 14 amino acids. Germline V gene sequence: CDR1 SEHNR, CDR2 FQNEAQ (reference sequence). The ends were cut back, 5 bases at V and 0 bases at J, with 10 bases in the middle. CDR3 bases: TGTGCCAGCAGCCAACAGATTATGAACACTGAAGCTTTCTTT. It is translated as CASSQQIMNTEAFF.

This chain joins TRBV19 and TRBJ1-2, with TRBD1 as a possible D gene (6 bases). Trimming took off 6 bases at V and 8 bases at J, with 16 bases between the two ends. CDR3 length: 13 amino acids. Germline lookup yields CDR1 LNHDA and CDR2 SQIVND (reference sequence). Here the CDR3 reads CASRVTGPDGYTF. CDR3 sequence (DNA): TGTGCCAGTAGGGTTACAGGGCCGGACGGCTACACCTTC. The full variable domain, completed using reference TRBV19 and TRBJ1-2, is DGGITQSPKYLFRKEGQNVTLSCEQNLNHDAMYWYRQDPGQGLRLIYYSQIVNDFQKGDIAEGYSVSREKKESFPLTVTSAQKNPTAFYLCASRVTGPDGYTFGSGTRLTVV.

The chain combines TRBV11-2 with TRBJ2-7, with 12 nucleotides matching TRBD1. There are 15 residues in the CDR3. The trim removed 1 base at V and 7 bases at J, leaving 5 bases unmatched. The germline V gene has CDR1 SGHAT and CDR2 FQNNGV. The CDR3 DNA is TGTGCCAGCAGCTTAGTCGGGACAGGGGGCAATGAGCAGTACTTC. The encoded protein is CASSLVGTGGNEQYF. Variable domain in full (rest from reference TRBV11-2 and TRBJ2-7): EAGVAQSPRYKIIEKRQSVAFWCNPISGHATLYWYQQILGQGPKLLIQFQNNGVVDDSQLPKDRFSAERLKGVDSTLKIQPAKLEDSAVYLCASSLVGTGGNEQYFGPGTRLTVT.

CDR3 residues: CASSYPDRGYEQYF. The CDR3 DNA reads TGTGCCAGCAGTTACCCGGACAGGGGTTACGAGCAGTACTTC. The chain recombines TRBV6-6 with TRBJ2-7; 9 nucleotides align to TRBD1. Per the germline V gene, CDR1 is MNHNY and CDR2 is SVGAGI (reference sequence). With 2 bases clipped from V and 4 bases from J, the junction kept 3 bases outside the gene matches. The CDR3 consists of 14 residues.

V gene TRBV7-9 combines with J gene TRBJ1-6, with 7 bases that match TRBD1. CDR3 length equals 17 residues. Trimming took 5 bases from V and 0 from J; bases not matched to a gene: 7. The germline V gene has CDR1 SEHNR and CDR2 FQNEAQ (reference sequence). The CDR3 DNA reads as TGTGCCAGCAGCCCCCAGGGGGGCAGCTCCTATAATTCACCCCTCCACTTT. This encodes CASSPQGGSSYNSPLHF.

This chain joins TRBV5-1 and TRBJ2-7; TRBD1 might be the D (6 bases). The V end lost 1 base, the J end lost 0 bases, and 8 bases lay between the germline ends. From germline, CDR1 is SGHRS and CDR2 YFSETQ. This CDR3 spans 14 amino acids. As DNA, the CDR3 is TGCGCCAGCAGCTTGAGACAGGACTCCTACGAGCAGTACTTC. Protein: CASSLRQDSYEQYF.

This clone was recorded once. The chain uses TRBV5-1 and TRBJ1-3; D is unclear. The CDR3 spans 16 residues. Trimming pared 1 base from V and 0 bases from J, leaving 11 bases between. From germline, CDR1 is SGHRS and CDR2 YFSETQ. The CDR3: CASSLPGSSSGNTIYF. Written as DNA, the CDR3 is TGCGCCAGCAGCTTGCCAGGTTCGAGCTCTGGAAACACCATATATTTT.

The chain carries TRBV6-5 and TRBJ1-1; a possible D gene is TRBD1 (5 bases). V shed 0 bases and J shed 8 bases, with 10 bases lying between them. CDR1 is MNHEY, CDR2 SVGAGI, per germline. The CDR3 covers 13 residues. CDR3: CASSYSGPGEAFF. CDR3 in DNA: TGTGCCAGCAGTTACTCCGGGCCAGGGGAAGCTTTCTTT.